A single sample gave rise to the 5 T cell receptor beta chains below, sequenced in a study of blood T cell repertoires in COVID-19. TCRdb's table, derived via immunoSEQ multiplex PCR, lists solely in-frame clones and lacks some. The table has 76,000 or so clones, roughly nine tenths seen once. Material: peripheral blood. These receptor sequences come from a man older than 75 in a cohort sampled during active COVID-19.

This clone turned up a few times. The chain carries TRBV6-5 and TRBJ1-5; 11 nucleotides agree with TRBD1. Per the germline V gene, CDR1 is MNHEY and CDR2 is SVGAGI. Unmatched junction bases numbered 12, after V lost 8 bases and J lost 9 bases. The length of the CDR3 is 15 residues. CDR3 bases: TGTGCCAGCGGGGATTGGGACAGGGGGACTGGGCCCCAGCATTTT. It yields the protein CASGDWDRGTGPQHF.

The rearrangement uses TRBV28 and TRBJ1-2, with unresolved D. V was pared by 6 bases and J by 3 bases, with 11 bases between. Germline CDR1 MDHEN, CDR2 SYDVKM. The CDR3 length is 13 residues. The CDR3 protein is CASRLARYYGYTF. The CDR3 coding sequence is TGTGCCAGCAGGCTTGCCCGGTACTATGGCTACACCTTC.

The rearrangement joins TRBV3-1 (or the pseudogene TRBV3-2) to TRBJ2-4; TRBD2 agrees at 7 bases. J gave up 0 bases and V 0 bases, and 14 bases lay outside the gene matches. The CDR3 loop spans 20 amino acids. CDR1 is LGHDT, CDR2 YNNKEL, per germline (reference sequence). CDR3 sequence reads: CASSQEAGLRAKLAKNIQYF. The CDR3 DNA reads as TGTGCCAGCAGCCAAGAAGCGGGACTGCGGGCGAAATTAGCCAAAAACATTCAGTACTTC.

This chain connects TRBV3-1 (or the pseudogene TRBV3-2) to TRBJ1-5; tentative D call: TRBD1 (6 bases). Trimming removed 4 bases at V and 2 bases at J, with 12 bases between. The germline V gene has CDR1 LGHDT and CDR2 YNNKEL (reference sequence). The CDR3 has 15 amino acids. The CDR3 region is CASSRGSGGNQPQHF. The DNA of the CDR3 is TGTGCCAGCAGCCGTGGATCAGGGGGCAATCAGCCCCAGCATTTT.

The chain carries TRBV6-6 and TRBJ1-1, with TRBD1 as a possible D gene (6 bases). With 6 bases removed from V and 2 bases from J, the gap between germline ends came to 16 bases. The CDR3 spans 15 residues. Germline lookup yields CDR1 MNHNY and CDR2 SVGAGI (reference sequence). The CDR3 nucleotides read TGTGCCAGCAGCCGAGGGGGGGCCCGAAACACTGAAGCTTTCTTT. Translating it yields CASSRGGARNTEAFF.